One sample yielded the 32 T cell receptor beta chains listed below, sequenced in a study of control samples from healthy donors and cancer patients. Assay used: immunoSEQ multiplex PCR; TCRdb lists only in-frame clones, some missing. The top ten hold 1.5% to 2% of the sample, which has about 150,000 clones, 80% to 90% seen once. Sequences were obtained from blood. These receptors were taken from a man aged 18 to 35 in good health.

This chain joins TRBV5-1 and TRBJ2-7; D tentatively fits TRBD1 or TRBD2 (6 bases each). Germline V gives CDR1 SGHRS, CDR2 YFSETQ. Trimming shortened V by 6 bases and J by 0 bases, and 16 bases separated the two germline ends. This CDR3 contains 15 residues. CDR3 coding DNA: TGCGCCAGCACTGACGGGGGCGTAGGCTCCTACGAGCAGTACTTC. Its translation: CASTDGGVGSYEQYF.

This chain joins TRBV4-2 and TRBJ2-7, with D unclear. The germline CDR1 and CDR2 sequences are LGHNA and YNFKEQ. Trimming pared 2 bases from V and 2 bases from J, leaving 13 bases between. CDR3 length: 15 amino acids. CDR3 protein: CASSQSYTGAYEQYF. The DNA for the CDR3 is TGTGCCAGCAGCCAATCTTATACCGGAGCCTACGAGCAGTACTTC.

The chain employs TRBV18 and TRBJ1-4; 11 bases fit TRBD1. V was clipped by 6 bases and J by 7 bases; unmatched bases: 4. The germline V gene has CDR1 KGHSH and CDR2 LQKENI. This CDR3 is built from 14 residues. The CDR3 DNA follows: TGTGCCAGCTCCCGGGACAGGGGGAGTGAAAAACTGTTTTTT. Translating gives CASSRDRGSEKLFF.

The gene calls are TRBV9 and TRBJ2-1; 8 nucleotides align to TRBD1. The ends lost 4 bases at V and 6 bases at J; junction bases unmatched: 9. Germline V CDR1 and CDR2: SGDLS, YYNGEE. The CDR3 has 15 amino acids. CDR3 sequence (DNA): TGTGCCAGCAGCCCACAGGGGGGTTTGGGCAATGAGCAGTTCTTC. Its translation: CASSPQGGLGNEQFF.

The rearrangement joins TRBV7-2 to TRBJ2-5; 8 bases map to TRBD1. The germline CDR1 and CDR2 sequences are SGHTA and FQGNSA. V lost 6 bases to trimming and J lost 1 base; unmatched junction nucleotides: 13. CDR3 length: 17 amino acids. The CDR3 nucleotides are TGTGCCAGCAGATCGGGACAGGCCCGAACTCTCCAAGAGACCCAGTACTTC. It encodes CASRSGQARTLQETQYF.

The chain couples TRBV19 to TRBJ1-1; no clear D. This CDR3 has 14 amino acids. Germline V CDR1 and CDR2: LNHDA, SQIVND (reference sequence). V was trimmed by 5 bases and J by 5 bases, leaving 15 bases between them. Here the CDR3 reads CASSPGPWETEAFF. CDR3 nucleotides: TGTGCCAGTAGTCCTGGGCCGTGGGAGACTGAAGCTTTCTTT.

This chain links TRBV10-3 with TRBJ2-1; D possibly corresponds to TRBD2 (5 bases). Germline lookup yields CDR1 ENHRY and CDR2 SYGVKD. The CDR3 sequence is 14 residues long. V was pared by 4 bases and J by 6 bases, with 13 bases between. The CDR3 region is CAISGRTSGNEQFF. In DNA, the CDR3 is TGTGCCATCAGTGGAAGGACTTCGGGCAATGAGCAGTTCTTC.

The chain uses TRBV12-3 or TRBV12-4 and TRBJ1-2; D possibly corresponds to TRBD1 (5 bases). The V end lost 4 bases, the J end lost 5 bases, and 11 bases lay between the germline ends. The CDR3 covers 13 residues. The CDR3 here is CASSSWGTYGYTF. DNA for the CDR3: TGTGCCAGCAGTTCCTGGGGGACTTATGGCTACACCTTC.

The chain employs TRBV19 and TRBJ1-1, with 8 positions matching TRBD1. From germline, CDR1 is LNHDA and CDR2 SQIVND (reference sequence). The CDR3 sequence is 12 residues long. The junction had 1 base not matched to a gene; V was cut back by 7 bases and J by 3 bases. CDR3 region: CASTTGDTEAFF. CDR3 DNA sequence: TGTGCCAGTACGACAGGGGACACTGAAGCTTTCTTT. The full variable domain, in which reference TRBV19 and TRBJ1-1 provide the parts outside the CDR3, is DGGITQSPKYLFRKEGQNVTLSCEQNLNHDAMYWYRQDPGQGLRLIYYSQIVNDFQKGDIAEGYSVSREKKESFPLTVTSAQKNPTAFYLCASTTGDTEAFFGQGTRLTVV.

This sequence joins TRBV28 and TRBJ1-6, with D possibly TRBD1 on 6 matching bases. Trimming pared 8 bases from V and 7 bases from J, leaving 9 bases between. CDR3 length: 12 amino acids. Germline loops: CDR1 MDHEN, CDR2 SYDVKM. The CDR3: CASDRMNSPLHF. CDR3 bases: TGTGCCAGCGACAGGATGAATTCACCCCTCCACTTT.

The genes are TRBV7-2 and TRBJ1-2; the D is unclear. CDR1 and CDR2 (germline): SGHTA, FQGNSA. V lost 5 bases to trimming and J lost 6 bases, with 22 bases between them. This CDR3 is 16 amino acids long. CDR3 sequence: CASSPSFNSQKNGYTF. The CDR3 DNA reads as TGTGCCAGCAGCCCCTCGTTTAACTCACAGAAAAATGGCTACACCTTC.

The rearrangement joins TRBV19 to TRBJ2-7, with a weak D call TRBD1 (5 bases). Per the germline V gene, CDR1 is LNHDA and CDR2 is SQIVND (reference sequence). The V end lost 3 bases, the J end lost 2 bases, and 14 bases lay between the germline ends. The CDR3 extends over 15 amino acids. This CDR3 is CASSISQGSPYEQYF. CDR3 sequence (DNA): TGTGCCAGTAGTATTTCCCAGGGAAGTCCCTACGAGCAGTACTTC.

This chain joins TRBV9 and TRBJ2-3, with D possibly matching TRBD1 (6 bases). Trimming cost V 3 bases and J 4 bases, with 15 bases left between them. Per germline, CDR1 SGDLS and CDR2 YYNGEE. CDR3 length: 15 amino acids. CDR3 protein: CASSDGMGAADTQYF. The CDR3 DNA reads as TGTGCCAGCAGCGATGGAATGGGGGCGGCAGATACGCAGTATTTT.

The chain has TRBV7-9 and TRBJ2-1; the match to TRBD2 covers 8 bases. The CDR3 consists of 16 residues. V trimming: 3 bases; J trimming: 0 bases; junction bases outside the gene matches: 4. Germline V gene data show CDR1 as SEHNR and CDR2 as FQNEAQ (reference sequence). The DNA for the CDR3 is TGTGCCAGCAGCTTCCCAAGCGGGAGCTCCTACAATGAGCAGTTCTTC. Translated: CASSFPSGSSYNEQFF.

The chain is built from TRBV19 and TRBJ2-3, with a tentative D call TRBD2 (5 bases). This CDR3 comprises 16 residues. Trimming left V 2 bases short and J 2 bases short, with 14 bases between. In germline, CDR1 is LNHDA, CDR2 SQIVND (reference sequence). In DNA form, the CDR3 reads TGTGCCAGTAGTATAACGGGGTCCGGGTTCACAGATACGCAGTATTTT. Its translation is CASSITGSGFTDTQYF. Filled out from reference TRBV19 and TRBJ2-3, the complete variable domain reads DGGITQSPKYLFRKEGQNVTLSCEQNLNHDAMYWYRQDPGQGLRLIYYSQIVNDFQKGDIAEGYSVSREKKESFPLTVTSAQKNPTAFYLCASSITGSGFTDTQYFGPGTRLTVL.

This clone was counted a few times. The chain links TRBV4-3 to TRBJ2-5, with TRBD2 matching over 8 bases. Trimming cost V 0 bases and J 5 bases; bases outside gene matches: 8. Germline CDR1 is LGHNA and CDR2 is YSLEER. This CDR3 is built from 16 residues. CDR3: CASSQDWRGARETQYF. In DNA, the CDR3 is TGCGCCAGCAGCCAAGATTGGCGGGGGGCTCGGGAGACCCAGTACTTC.

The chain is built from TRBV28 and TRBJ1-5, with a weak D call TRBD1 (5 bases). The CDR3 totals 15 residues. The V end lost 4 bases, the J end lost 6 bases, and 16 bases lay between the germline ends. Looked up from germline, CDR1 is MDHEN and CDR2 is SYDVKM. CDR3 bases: TGTGCCAGCAGTTCGAGCGGGACCCCTGGTCAGCCCCAGCATTTT. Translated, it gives CASSSSGTPGQPQHF. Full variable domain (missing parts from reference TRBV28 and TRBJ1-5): DVKVTQSSRYLVKRTGEKVFLECVQDMDHENMFWYRQDPGLGLRLIYFSYDVKMKEKGDIPEGYSVSREKKERFSLILESASTNQTSMYLCASSSSGTPGQPQHFGDGTRLSIL.

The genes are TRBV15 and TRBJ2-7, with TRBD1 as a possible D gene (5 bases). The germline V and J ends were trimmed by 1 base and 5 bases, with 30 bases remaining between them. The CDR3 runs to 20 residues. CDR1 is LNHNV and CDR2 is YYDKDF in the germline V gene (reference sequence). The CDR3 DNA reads TGTGCCACCAGCAGAGTCGACCCCACAGCTTTATGGACATGGACGCACGAGCAGTACTTC. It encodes CATSRVDPTALWTWTHEQYF.

The CDR3 loop is CASSSTLDSRGYTF. CDR3 DNA sequence: TGTGCCAGCAGCTCTACACTGGATTCACGTGGCTACACCTTC. The chain employs TRBV5-6 and TRBJ1-2; no firm D call. CDR1 SGHDT and CDR2 YYEEEE come from the germline V gene. The CDR3 sequence is 14 residues long. V lost 3 bases and J 7 bases, leaving 16 bases between the germline ends.

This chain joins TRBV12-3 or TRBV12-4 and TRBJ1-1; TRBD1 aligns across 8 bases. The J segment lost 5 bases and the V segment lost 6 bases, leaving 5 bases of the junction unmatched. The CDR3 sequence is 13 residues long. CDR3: CASSSQGGTEAFF. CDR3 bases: TGTGCCAGCAGCTCACAGGGGGGTACTGAAGCTTTCTTT.

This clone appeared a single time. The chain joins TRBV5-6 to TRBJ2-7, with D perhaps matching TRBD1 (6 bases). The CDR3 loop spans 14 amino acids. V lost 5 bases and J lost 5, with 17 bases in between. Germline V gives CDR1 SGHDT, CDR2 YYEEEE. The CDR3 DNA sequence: TGTGCCAGCAGACCCCAACAGGGATTCCACGAGCAGTACTTC. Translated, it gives CASRPQQGFHEQYF.

CDR3 sequence reads: CASSPETGEGNQPQHF. CDR3 coding DNA: TGTGCCAGCAGCCCCGAGACAGGGGAAGGCAATCAGCCCCAGCATTTT. The chain has TRBV7-9 and TRBJ1-5; 8 positions match TRBD1. There are 16 residues in the CDR3. Germline assignment: CDR1 SEHNR and CDR2 FQNEAQ (reference sequence). The J segment lost 2 bases and the V segment lost 5 bases, leaving 8 bases of the junction unmatched.

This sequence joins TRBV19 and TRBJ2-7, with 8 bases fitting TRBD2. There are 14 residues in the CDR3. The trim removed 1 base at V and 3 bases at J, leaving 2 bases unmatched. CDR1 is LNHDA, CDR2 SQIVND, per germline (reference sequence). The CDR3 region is CASSIGLAGYEQYF. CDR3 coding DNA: TGTGCCAGTAGTATAGGGCTAGCGGGCTACGAGCAGTACTTC.

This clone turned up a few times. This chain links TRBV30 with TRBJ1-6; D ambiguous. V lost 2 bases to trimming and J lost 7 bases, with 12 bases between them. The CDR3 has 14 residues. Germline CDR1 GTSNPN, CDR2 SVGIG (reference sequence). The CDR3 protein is CAWSMGLLNSPLHF. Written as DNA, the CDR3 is TGTGCCTGGAGTATGGGCCTCTTGAATTCACCCCTCCACTTT.

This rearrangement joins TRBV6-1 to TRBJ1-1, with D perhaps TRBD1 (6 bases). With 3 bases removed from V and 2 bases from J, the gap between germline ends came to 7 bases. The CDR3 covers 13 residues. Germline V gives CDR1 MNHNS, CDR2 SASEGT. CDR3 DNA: TGTGCCAGCAGTGAGACAGGAAACACTGAAGCTTTCTTT. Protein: CASSETGNTEAFF.

CDR3 sequence (DNA): TGTGCCATCAGTGATCGGGGCAACTACGAGCAGTACTTC. It specifies CAISDRGNYEQYF. The chain carries TRBV10-3 and TRBJ2-7; perhaps D is TRBD1 or TRBD2 (5 bases each). The germline V and J ends were trimmed by 3 bases and 3 bases, with 9 bases remaining between them. The CDR3 is 13 residues long. The germline CDR1 and CDR2 sequences are ENHRY and SYGVKD.

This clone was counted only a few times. The CDR3 sequence: CATSRVGYTF. CDR3 in DNA: TGTGCCACCTCCCGAGTTGGCTACACCTTC. The chain couples TRBV28 to TRBJ1-2; D gene uncertain. In germline, CDR1 is MDHEN, CDR2 SYDVKM. The CDR3 loop spans 10 amino acids. The germline V and J ends were trimmed by 10 bases and 7 bases, with 10 bases remaining between them.

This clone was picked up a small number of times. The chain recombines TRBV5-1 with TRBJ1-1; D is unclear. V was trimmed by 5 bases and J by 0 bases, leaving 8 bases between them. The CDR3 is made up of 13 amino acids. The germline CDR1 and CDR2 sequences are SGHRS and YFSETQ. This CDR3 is CASSGSMNTEAFF. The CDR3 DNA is TGCGCCAGCAGTGGTTCCATGAACACTGAAGCTTTCTTT.

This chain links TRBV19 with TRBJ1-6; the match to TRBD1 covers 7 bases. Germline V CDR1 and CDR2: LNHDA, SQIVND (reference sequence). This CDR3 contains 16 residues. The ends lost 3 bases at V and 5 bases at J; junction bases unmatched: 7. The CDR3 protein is CASSIRRTGDNSPLHF. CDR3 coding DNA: TGTGCCAGTAGTATCAGGCGCACAGGGGATAATTCACCCCTCCACTTT. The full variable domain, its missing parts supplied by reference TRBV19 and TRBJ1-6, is DGGITQSPKYLFRKEGQNVTLSCEQNLNHDAMYWYRQDPGQGLRLIYYSQIVNDFQKGDIAEGYSVSREKKESFPLTVTSAQKNPTAFYLCASSIRRTGDNSPLHFGNGTRLTVT.

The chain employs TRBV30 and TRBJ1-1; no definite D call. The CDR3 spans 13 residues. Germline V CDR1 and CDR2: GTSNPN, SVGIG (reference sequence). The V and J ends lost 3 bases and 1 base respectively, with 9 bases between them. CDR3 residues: CAWRARPNTEAFF. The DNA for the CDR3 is TGTGCCTGGAGGGCTCGGCCGAACACTGAAGCTTTCTTT.

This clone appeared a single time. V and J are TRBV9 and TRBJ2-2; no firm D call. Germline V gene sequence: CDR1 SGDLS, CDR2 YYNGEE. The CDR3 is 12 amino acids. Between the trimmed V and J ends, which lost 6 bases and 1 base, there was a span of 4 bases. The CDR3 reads CASTGNTGELFF. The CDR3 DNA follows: TGTGCCAGCACAGGGAACACCGGGGAGCTGTTTTTT.

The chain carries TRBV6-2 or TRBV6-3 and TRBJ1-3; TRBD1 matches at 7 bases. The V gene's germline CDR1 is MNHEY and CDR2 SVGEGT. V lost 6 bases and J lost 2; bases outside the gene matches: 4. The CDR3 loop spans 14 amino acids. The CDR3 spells CASSRGQTGNTIYF. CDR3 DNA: TGTGCCAGCAGCCGGGGACAGACTGGAAACACCATATATTTT.